Below are 24 T cell receptor beta chains sequenced from a single sample in a study of T-cell reconstitution after alpha-beta-depleted transplantation in children. A library of TCRbeta sequences, prepared with unique molecular identifiers, was generated. TCRdb recomputed calls from the PCR reads with MiXCR, one row per CDR3 protein. The sample lists hundreds of thousands of distinct CDR3 sequences, roughly 17% occurring once. The sequenced sample was PBMCs, mostly from graft donor cells, obtained 360 days after TCRalphabeta/CD19-depleted stem cell transplant. The receptors were sampled from a boy younger than two who had a stem cell transplant for Wiskott-Aldrich syndrome, so the T cells may come from the graft donor.

This sequence joins TRBV27 and TRBJ2-7, with D maybe TRBD2 (6 bases). Trimming removed 3 bases from V and 1 base from J, with 22 bases in between. The CDR3 consists of 18 residues. Germline-derived CDR1 and CDR2 are MNHEY and SMNVEV (reference sequence). Here the CDR3 reads CASSFRSLRRAQSYEQYF. As DNA, the CDR3 is TGTGCCAGCAGTTTCCGTTCACTAAGGAGGGCTCAATCCTACGAGCAGTACTTC.

This sequence joins TRBV7-9 and TRBJ2-2, with D perhaps matching TRBD2 (7 bases). In germline, CDR1 is SEHNR, CDR2 FQNEAQ (reference sequence). V gave up 2 bases and J gave up 2 bases, with 12 bases separating them. The CDR3 is made up of 16 amino acids. The CDR3 region has the DNA TGTGCCAGCAGCTTAAGGGGGGGAAAAAACACCGGGGAGCTGTTTTTT. Its translation: CASSLRGGKNTGELFF. The full variable domain, with the rest looked up from reference TRBV7-9 and TRBJ2-2, is DTGVSQNPRHKITKRGQNVTFRCDPISEHNRLYWYRQTLGQGPEFLTYFQNEAQLEKSRLLSDRFSAERPKGSFSTLEIQRTEQGDSAMYLCASSLRGGKNTGELFFGEGSRLTVL.

The genes are TRBV5-1 and TRBJ2-1; D gene uncertain. The germline V and J ends were trimmed by 0 bases and 8 bases, with 9 bases remaining between them. Germline V lookup: CDR1 SGHRS, CDR2 YFSETQ. The length of the CDR3 is 13 residues. CDR3 residues: CASSLVSAHEQFF. As DNA, the CDR3 is TGCGCCAGCAGCTTGGTGTCAGCACATGAGCAGTTCTTC.

This chain joins TRBV27 and TRBJ2-7, with TRBD1 matching over 10 bases. V was clipped by 6 bases and J by 2 bases; unmatched bases: 10. This CDR3 is built from 16 residues. CDR1 is MNHEY, CDR2 SMNVEV, per germline (reference sequence). The CDR3 nucleotides read TGTGCCAGCAGCTTAGGAGTGGGACAGGGGACCTACGAGCAGTACTTC. This sequence encodes CASSLGVGQGTYEQYF.

This chain uses TRBV2 with TRBJ1-1, with D unclear. CDR3 length equals 13 residues. V lost 0 bases and J 2 bases, leaving 4 bases between the germline ends. Per germline, CDR1 SNHLY and CDR2 FYNNEI. DNA of the CDR3: TGTGCCAGCAGTGAAGCTCTCAACACTGAAGCTTTCTTT. Its translation: CASSEALNTEAFF.

Only a few counts were recorded for this clonotype. The chain carries TRBV5-1 and TRBJ2-7, with D perhaps matching TRBD1 (6 bases). There are 14 residues in the CDR3. V gave up 2 bases and J gave up 4 bases, with 13 bases separating them. Per germline, CDR1 SGHRS and CDR2 YFSETQ. The CDR3 nucleotides are TGCGCCAGCAGCTTAACCACAGGGATATACGAGCAGTACTTC. It translates to CASSLTTGIYEQYF. The full variable domain, with the rest looked up from reference TRBV5-1 and TRBJ2-7, is KAGVTQTPRYLIKTRGQQVTLSCSPISGHRSVSWYQQTPGQGLQFLFEYFSETQRNKGNFPGRFSGRQFSNSRSEMNVSTLELGDSALYLCASSLTTGIYEQYFGPGTRLTVT.

This clonotype was picked up a small number of times. V is TRBV18 and J is TRBJ2-3, with D unclear. The V end was cut by 6 bases, the J end by 4 bases, with 11 bases between. This CDR3 spans 13 amino acids. CDR1 is KGHSH, CDR2 LQKENI, per germline. The chain's CDR3 is CASSRGRPDTQYF. For the CDR3, the DNA is TGTGCCAGCTCGCGAGGCAGACCAGATACGCAGTATTTT.

This clonotype was recorded many times. V and J are TRBV5-1 and TRBJ2-7; D perhaps matches TRBD1 (5 bases). The CDR3 covers 15 residues. The V and J ends lost 3 bases and 0 bases respectively, with 13 bases between them. Per the germline V gene, CDR1 is SGHRS and CDR2 is YFSETQ. CDR3 bases: TGCGCCAGCAGCTCCCAGGGATACGGCTCCTACGAGCAGTACTTC. Protein sequence: CASSSQGYGSYEQYF.

This clonotype has a handful of counts. The chain has TRBV6-5 and TRBJ1-1, with 8 bases identical to TRBD1. V was clipped by 0 bases and J by 5 bases; unmatched bases: 5. The CDR3 has 15 residues. Germline values: CDR1 MNHEY, CDR2 SVGAGI. For the CDR3, the DNA is TGTGCCAGCAGTTACTCCCAACAGGGGGATACTGAAGCTTTCTTT. Its protein is CASSYSQQGDTEAFF.

In this sample, this clonotype turned up a few times. The chain is built from TRBV6-1 and TRBJ1-4; 8 bases line up with TRBD1. Germline-derived CDR1 and CDR2 are MNHNS and SASEGT. The V gene end was trimmed by 3 bases and the J gene end by 10 bases; junction bases not matched to a gene: 13. The length of the CDR3 is 16 residues. The CDR3 DNA is TGTGCCAGCAGTGATCTACGGGGGACAGGCGTCGTAAAACTGTTTTTT. This translates into CASSDLRGTGVVKLFF.

This chain uses TRBV10-3 with TRBJ2-7, with TRBD2 matching 7 bases. The trim removed 4 bases at V and 6 bases at J, leaving 12 bases unmatched. Per germline, CDR1 ENHRY and CDR2 SYGVKD. There are 15 residues in the CDR3. CDR3 in DNA: TGTGCCATCAGTGGAGGAGGGCTAGCGGTTATCGAGCAGTACTTC. This encodes CAISGGGLAVIEQYF.

The CDR3 here is CASSLTSGRSPNYEQYF. CDR3 nucleotide sequence: TGTGCCAGCAGCTTAACTAGCGGGAGGTCCCCAAACTACGAGCAGTACTTC. This sequence joins TRBV7-2 and TRBJ2-7; TRBD2 matches at 12 bases. Germline values: CDR1 SGHTA, CDR2 FQGNSA. With V trimmed by 2 bases and J by 3 bases, 8 bases remained unmatched. The length of the CDR3 is 17 residues. Full variable domain (remainder filled in from reference TRBV7-2 and TRBJ2-7): GAGVSQSPSNKVTEKGKDVELRCDPISGHTALYWYRQSLGQGLEFLIYFQGNSAPDKSGLPSDRFSAERTGGSVSTLTIQRTQQEDSAVYLCASSLTSGRSPNYEQYFGPGTRLTVT.

At least ten counts were recorded for this clonotype. This chain uses TRBV5-1 with TRBJ1-2; 10 bases match TRBD1. The J segment lost 6 bases and the V segment lost 3 bases, leaving 2 bases of the junction unmatched. The CDR3 extends over 13 amino acids. Germline CDR1 reads SGHRS; CDR2 reads YFSETQ. This CDR3 is CASSSTGGDGYTF. The CDR3 bases are TGCGCCAGCAGCTCGACAGGGGGCGATGGCTACACCTTC.

This clonotype was counted a few times. This chain uses TRBV10-3 with TRBJ2-3; 8 nucleotides align to TRBD2. Germline loops: CDR1 ENHRY, CDR2 SYGVKD. The CDR3 is 17 residues long. V was pared by 0 bases and J by 5 bases, with 10 bases of the junction left unmatched. CDR3 region: CAISESSVGRAGDTQYF. CDR3 coding DNA: TGTGCCATCAGTGAGTCATCGGTCGGGAGGGCAGGAGATACGCAGTATTTT.

The rearrangement uses TRBV6-5 and TRBJ1-1; the D is unclear. This CDR3 contains 14 residues. The germline CDR1 and CDR2 sequences are MNHEY and SVGAGI. Between the trimmed V and J ends, which lost 2 bases and 5 bases, there was a span of 12 bases. In DNA form, the CDR3 reads TGTGCCAGCAGTTACGCCTATGTTGGTACTGAAGCTTTCTTT. Translation: CASSYAYVGTEAFF.

The chain couples TRBV30 to TRBJ2-4; no firm D call. The length of the CDR3 is 13 residues. V lost 2 bases to trimming and J lost 0 bases, with 5 bases between them. Germline CDR1 reads GTSNPN; CDR2 reads SVGIG (reference sequence). CDR3: CAWSNLAKNIQYF. DNA for the CDR3: TGTGCCTGGAGTAACTTAGCCAAAAACATTCAGTACTTC.

V gene TRBV6-5 combines with J gene TRBJ2-7; D is unclear. V was cut by 2 bases and J by 4 bases, with 9 bases left in between. CDR1 and CDR2 (germline): MNHEY, SVGAGI. CDR3 length equals 13 residues. The CDR3 loop is CASSYASRYEQYF. Written as DNA, the CDR3 is TGTGCCAGCAGTTACGCTAGTAGGTACGAGCAGTACTTC.

This clonotype was counted at least ten times. The genes are TRBV7-2 and TRBJ2-3, with D possibly TRBD1 on 5 matching bases. V gave up 1 base and J gave up 6 bases, with 11 bases separating them. CDR1 is SGHTA, CDR2 FQGNSA, per germline. The CDR3 spans 14 residues. The CDR3 DNA reads as TGTGCCAGCAGCTTAGATGGGGCGATTGATACGCAGTATTTT. Its translation is CASSLDGAIDTQYF.

This clonotype was seen a handful of times. The chain uses TRBV7-9 and TRBJ1-1; no clear D gene. Deletions cut 4 bases from V and 3 bases from J, with 9 bases between. CDR1 is SEHNR and CDR2 is FQNEAQ in the germline V gene (reference sequence). The CDR3 runs 13 residues. CDR3 nucleotides: TGTGCCAGCAGCTCCCCTGGAGACACTGAAGCTTTCTTT. This encodes CASSSPGDTEAFF.

J is TRBJ1-2 and V is TRBV5-1; the D gene is possibly TRBD1 (5 bases). The germline V and J ends were trimmed by 0 bases and 4 bases, with 10 bases remaining between them. The CDR3 length is 14 residues. Germline CDR1 SGHRS, CDR2 YFSETQ. CDR3 sequence: CASSLGQSVYGYTF. The CDR3 DNA follows: TGCGCCAGCAGCTTGGGACAGTCGGTCTATGGCTACACCTTC.

Only a few counts were recorded for this clonotype. The CDR3 nucleotides read TGCGCCAGCAGCGACCAACCCCTGAGCGGGGGAAGCACAGATACGCAGTATTTT. Translated: CASSDQPLSGGSTDTQYF. The chain couples TRBV5-1 to TRBJ2-3; 8 bases are a match to TRBD2. Germline V gene lookup returns CDR1 SGHRS and CDR2 YFSETQ. The CDR3 runs to 18 residues. The V and J ends lost 4 bases and 0 bases, in that order; junction bases with no gene match: 13. The full variable domain, rest sourced from reference TRBV5-1 and TRBJ2-3, is KAGVTQTPRYLIKTRGQQVTLSCSPISGHRSVSWYQQTPGQGLQFLFEYFSETQRNKGNFPGRFSGRQFSNSRSEMNVSTLELGDSALYLCASSDQPLSGGSTDTQYFGPGTRLTVL.

This clonotype was observed a handful of times. The rearrangement uses TRBV7-9 and TRBJ2-1, with a possible D match to TRBD2 (5 bases). V was shortened by 10 bases and J by 0 bases, with 13 bases between the two germline ends. CDR1 and CDR2 (germline): SEHNR, FQNEAQ (reference sequence). The CDR3 runs 14 residues. The CDR3 DNA sequence: TGTGCCAACGGACTGTCCACCTCCTACAATGAGCAGTTCTTC. Translating it yields CANGLSTSYNEQFF.

CDR3 sequence reads: CASSLVGTKPNNEQFF. CDR3 coding DNA: TGCGCCAGCAGCTTGGTAGGGACCAAGCCCAACAATGAGCAGTTCTTC. The chain uses TRBV5-1 and TRBJ2-1; D could derive from TRBD1 or TRBD2 (5 bases each). The CDR3 consists of 16 residues. Trimming took 0 bases from V and 5 from J, leaving 15 bases between them. In germline, CDR1 is SGHRS, CDR2 YFSETQ.

This clonotype has a count of ten or more. The V and J genes are TRBV27 and TRBJ2-7, with 7 bases that match TRBD1. With 5 bases clipped from V and 2 bases from J, the junction kept 6 bases outside the gene matches. Germline V gene data show CDR1 as MNHEY and CDR2 as SMNVEV (reference sequence). The CDR3 length is 14 residues. The CDR3 DNA reads TGTGCCAGCAGTCCTCCAGGGACAGCCTACGAGCAGTACTTC. Translated: CASSPPGTAYEQYF.